The 15 T cell receptor beta chains in this list originate from one sample, sequenced in a study of blood T cell repertoires in COVID-19. Only in-frame clones appear in the TCRdb table, and some are missing; sequencing was by immunoSEQ multiplex PCR. The profile shows a few hundred thousand clones, 80% to 90% of them singletons. The sequencing input was peripheral blood. These receptors all stem from a woman in her forties or fifties with acute or convalescent COVID-19.

This clone was found a few times. The genes are TRBV7-2 and TRBJ1-5; 7 nucleotides align to TRBD1. The CDR3 is 16 residues long. With V trimmed by 3 bases and J by 7 bases, 12 bases remained unmatched. Germline loops: CDR1 SGHTA, CDR2 FQGNSA. The CDR3, as DNA: TGTGCCAGCAGCTTGCGACAGGGCGATGGGAGGCAGCCCCAGCATTTT. Its protein product is CASSLRQGDGRQPQHF.

This chain uses TRBV10-3 with TRBJ2-3; the match to TRBD2 covers 7 bases. V lost 3 bases and J lost 0; bases outside the gene matches: 3. Germline CDR1 is ENHRY and CDR2 is SYGVKD. The CDR3 is 15 amino acids. For the CDR3, the DNA is TGTGCCATCAGTGACTCGCGGGGGAGCACAGATACGCAGTATTTT. This gives the protein CAISDSRGSTDTQYF.

The rearrangement links TRBV13 to TRBJ2-7, with D maybe TRBD1 (6 bases). The CDR3 consists of 12 residues. V dropped 4 bases and J dropped 4 bases, with 8 bases sitting between them. CDR1 and CDR2 (germline): PRHDT, FYEKMQ (reference sequence). The CDR3 nucleotides read TGTGCCAGCAGCTCAGGGGCTTACGAGCAGTACTTC. It specifies CASSSGAYEQYF. Using reference TRBV13 and TRBJ2-7 for the parts outside the CDR3, the full variable domain is AAGVIQSPRHLIKEKRETATLKCYPIPRHDTVYWYQQGPGQDPQFLISFYEKMQSDKGSIPDRFSAQQFSDYHSELNMSSLELGDSALYFCASSSGAYEQYFGPGTRLTVT.

The chain uses TRBV30 and TRBJ2-5; 11 bases line up with TRBD2. The V and J ends lost 3 bases and 2 bases, in that order; junction bases with no gene match: 2. From germline, CDR1 is GTSNPN and CDR2 SVGIG (reference sequence). The CDR3 loop spans 14 amino acids. CDR3 region: CAWSPSGGQETQYF. As DNA, the CDR3 is TGTGCCTGGAGCCCTAGCGGGGGGCAAGAGACCCAGTACTTC.

The chain has TRBV30 and TRBJ1-2; 7 bases are a match to TRBD1. This CDR3 comprises 13 residues. V gave up 2 bases and J gave up 7 bases; unmatched junction bases: 7. CDR1 is GTSNPN and CDR2 is SVGIG in the germline V gene (reference sequence). CDR3 region: CAWSTTGVAGYTF. The CDR3 DNA reads TGTGCCTGGAGTACCACAGGGGTCGCTGGCTACACCTTC.

This rearrangement joins TRBV19 to TRBJ2-2, with TRBD1 identical over 8 bases. The CDR3 spans 17 residues. J was trimmed by 5 bases and V by 3 bases; bases with no gene match: 11. Germline V gene lookup returns CDR1 LNHDA and CDR2 SQIVND (reference sequence). CDR3 amino acids: CASSMGQALGETGELFF. Here the CDR3 DNA reads TGTGCCAGTAGTATGGGACAGGCCCTGGGGGAGACCGGGGAGCTGTTTTTT.

The J gene is TRBJ1-4, the V gene TRBV3-1 (or the pseudogene TRBV3-2), with 10 positions matching TRBD1. J was trimmed by 7 bases and V by 6 bases; bases with no gene match: 14. CDR1 and CDR2 (germline): LGHDT, YNNKEL (reference sequence). The CDR3 runs to 17 residues. The CDR3, as DNA: TGTGCCAGCAGTCAGGACAGGGTGGGACAGGGGTGTGAAAAACTGTTTTTT. As protein: CASSQDRVGQGCEKLFF.

This clone was observed a few times. The chain has TRBV5-4 and TRBJ2-1; unclear D gene. Germline CDR1 SGHNT, CDR2 YYREEE (reference sequence). The CDR3 consists of 12 residues. Trimming removed 0 bases at V and 5 bases at J, with 3 bases between. The CDR3 DNA reads TGTGCCAGCAGCTTGGGGCACAATGAGCAGTTCTTC. Its translation is CASSLGHNEQFF.

As concerns this clone: At one end the junction does not follow the germline gene, possibly because of a read error. J is TRBJ1-2 and V is TRBV3-1 (or the pseudogene TRBV3-2); 7 bases fit TRBD1. CDR1 is LGHDT and CDR2 is YNNKEL in the germline V gene (reference sequence). This CDR3 is 13 amino acids long. The CDR3 DNA follows: TGTGCCAGCAGCCAAATTGACCGGACAGGAGTGTTCTTC. Its translation: CASSQIDRTGVFF.

The chain couples TRBV11-2 to TRBJ1-2, with 8 bases lining up with TRBD1. After removal of 5 bases from V and 3 bases from J, the junction contained 8 bases not matched to a gene. This CDR3 region has 15 residues. Looked up from germline, CDR1 is SGHAT and CDR2 is FQNNGV. DNA for the CDR3: TGTGCCAGCAGCCTAACCGGACAGGGCCACTATGGCTACACCTTC. Amino acid sequence: CASSLTGQGHYGYTF.

This CDR3 reads CASKPGGAGDSPLHF. The CDR3 DNA reads TGTGCCAGCAAACCGGGGGGGGCCGGGGATTCACCCCTCCACTTT. V and J are TRBV6-5 and TRBJ1-6; D may be TRBD1 (6 bases). Germline loops: CDR1 MNHEY, CDR2 SVGAGI. The CDR3 has 15 residues. Trimming took off 7 bases at V and 8 bases at J, with 18 bases between the two ends.

The J gene is TRBJ1-1, the V gene TRBV19; D is uncertain. CDR1 and CDR2 (germline): LNHDA, SQIVND (reference sequence). There are 12 residues in the CDR3. V was pared by 10 bases and J by 1 base, with 10 bases between. CDR3 DNA: TGTGCCACTTTATGGGCGAACACTGAAGCTTTCTTT. It yields the protein CATLWANTEAFF.

Comment on this clone: Other DNA sequences within the sample encode an identical CDR3. The chain recombines TRBV9 with TRBJ2-7; possibly TRBD1 for D (5 bases). Deletions cut 2 bases from V and 1 base from J, with 10 bases between. CDR1 SGDLS and CDR2 YYNGEE come from the germline V gene. The CDR3 length is 14 residues. The CDR3 sequence is CASSVQGDSYEQYF. CDR3 coding DNA: TGTGCCAGCAGCGTCCAGGGCGATTCCTACGAGCAGTACTTC.

This clone was seen just once. The V call is TRBV25-1, the J call TRBJ1-3, with a tentative D call TRBD1 (5 bases). V lost 0 bases and J 2 bases, leaving 8 bases between the germline ends. The CDR3 contains 15 residues. Germline CDR1 MGHDK, CDR2 SYGVNS. The CDR3 reads CASSEYRGTGNTIYF. The CDR3 region has the DNA TGTGCCAGCAGTGAATATCGGGGGACTGGAAACACCATATATTTT.

The chain links TRBV19 to TRBJ1-5, with 7 nucleotides matching TRBD1. The CDR3 is made up of 15 amino acids. J gave up 1 base and V 1 base, and 1 base lay outside the gene matches. Germline V lookup: CDR1 LNHDA, CDR2 SQIVND (reference sequence). The CDR3 bases are TGTGCCAGTAGTATAGTGACAGGGAGCAATCAGCCCCAGCATTTT. Translation: CASSIVTGSNQPQHF.